This is a list of T cell receptor beta chains from one sample in a study of blood T cells in healthy people across ages. TCRdb reprocessed the 5' RACE reads with MiXCR, giving one entry per CDR3 protein. This sample has 600,000 or so distinct CDR3 sequences, with about 30% found just once. The sequenced sample consisted of blood. These receptors came from a woman older than 75 in good health. Both conserved end residues are part of each CDR3. D genes are given only for firm matches. Clone sizes are given selectively: once, few, many, or a class where the clone is expanded.

DNA: TGTGCCAGCAGTTTGCCGGGCTTTGATGAAAAACTGTTTTTT
CDR3: CASSLPGFDEKLFF
size: few
J: TRBJ1-4
D: NA
V: TRBV28

DNA: TGTGCCTGGAGTCTAAGGGACAGTTACTACAACACTGAAGCTTTCTTT
CDR3: CAWSLRDSYYNTEAFF
size: few
J: TRBJ1-1
D: TRBD1
V: TRBV30

DNA: TGTGCCAGCGCGGAGGGGACACGCACCGGGGAGCTGTTTTTT
CDR3: CASAEGTRTGELFF
size: few
J: TRBJ2-2
D: NA
V: TRBV2

DNA: TGTGCCACCAGTGACCGGACAGGGGGCTCTCTAGATACGCAGTATTTT
CDR3: CATSDRTGGSLDTQYF
size: many
J: TRBJ2-3
D: TRBD1
V: TRBV24-1

DNA: TGTGCCAGCAGCTTGGGGATACAAGACTACGAGCAGTACTTC
CDR3: CASSLGIQDYEQYF
size: many
J: TRBJ2-7
D: NA
V: TRBV5-5

DNA: TGTGCCAGCTCAGGGCTAGAGACCCAGTACTTC
CDR3: CASSGLETQYF
size: many
J: TRBJ2-5
D: NA
V: TRBV6-1

DNA: TGCAGTGCTGAACAGGGAAATGAGCAGTTCTTC
CDR3: CSAEQGNEQFF
size: many
J: TRBJ2-1
D: NA
V: TRBV20-1

DNA: TGTGCCAGCAGCGTCACGCTGTCTGGAAGTAACACTGAAGCTTTCTTT
CDR3: CASSVTLSGSNTEAFF
size: many
J: TRBJ1-1
D: NA
V: TRBV7-2

DNA: TGTGCCAGCAGCTTAGATGACGGGGGGGCCACAGATACGCAGTATTTT
CDR3: CASSLDDGGATDTQYF
size: many
J: TRBJ2-3
D: TRBD2
V: TRBV7-9

DNA: TGTGCCAGCAACCCATCGTTGGGTGAAAAACTGTTTTTT
CDR3: CASNPSLGEKLFF
size: NA
J: TRBJ1-4
D: NA
V: TRBV2

DNA: TGTGCCAGCAGTTACCTGACAGGAACCCATCGGGACATTCAGTACTTC
CDR3: CASSYLTGTHRDIQYF
size: many
J: TRBJ2-4
D: NA
V: TRBV6-6

DNA: TGCGCCAGCAGCTTGGGGCCGAGCTTTCCGGGGACAGGCCGTTGGGAGACCCAGTACTTC
CDR3: CASSLGPSFPGTGRWETQYF
size: many
J: TRBJ2-5
D: TRBD1
V: TRBV5-1

DNA: TGTGCCACCAGCACCCGCAGGGATCCCTACAATGAGCAGTTCTTC
CDR3: CATSTRRDPYNEQFF
size: many
J: TRBJ2-1
D: NA
V: TRBV15

DNA: TGTGCCAGCAGCAAGGGGGTGGGGTTAAGCAATCAGCCCCAGCATTTT
CDR3: CASSKGVGLSNQPQHF
size: few
J: TRBJ1-5
D: NA
V: TRBV7-2

DNA: TGCAGTGCTAGAGATAGGGCGGGGGTCACAGATACGCAGTATTTT
CDR3: CSARDRAGVTDTQYF
size: many
J: TRBJ2-3
D: TRBD2
V: TRBV20-1

DNA: TGCGCCAGCAGCCAAGATCTGATGGGAACTGTTGGGAACACCATATATTTT
CDR3: CASSQDLMGTVGNTIYF
size: NA
J: TRBJ1-3
D: NA
V: TRBV4-1

DNA: TGTGCCACCAGCAGCTTTGGACAGGGAGGGGAGACCCAGTACTTC
CDR3: CATSSFGQGGETQYF
size: many
J: TRBJ2-5
D: NA
V: TRBV15

DNA: TGTGCTAGTGGTTTGGTACGGGACGCCCAGCATTTT
CDR3: CASGLVRDAQHF
size: few
J: TRBJ1-5
D: NA
V: TRBV12-5

DNA: TGTGCCAGCGGCGATCCCGGACCGATTAATTCACCCCTCCACTTT
CDR3: CASGDPGPINSPLHF
size: many
J: TRBJ1-6
D: NA
V: TRBV6-6

DNA: TGTGCCAGCAGCTTAGAGTACGGGGCTTCCTACGAGCAGTACTTC
CDR3: CASSLEYGASYEQYF
size: many
J: TRBJ2-7
D: NA
V: TRBV7-2

DNA: TGTGCCAGCAGACGGGACAGGGCTTCGAGGGAAAAACTGTTTTTT
CDR3: CASRRDRASREKLFF
size: NA
J: TRBJ1-4
D: TRBD1
V: TRBV2

DNA: TGTGCCAGCAGCTTAGCGCAGGCGGGCGGCACAGATACGCAGTATTTT
CDR3: CASSLAQAGGTDTQYF
size: many
J: TRBJ2-3
D: NA
V: TRBV7-2

DNA: TGTGCCAGCACCCTACGGGAGGGCAGCTACACCTTC
CDR3: CASTLREGSYTF
size: NA
J: TRBJ1-2
D: NA
V: TRBV7-2

DNA: TGTGCCAGCAGCCAATGGGGGGCAGGAGAGGGGGGTGAGCAGTTCTTC
CDR3: CASSQWGAGEGGEQFF
size: many
J: TRBJ2-1
D: NA
V: TRBV3-1

DNA: TGTGCCAGCAGCCCCATGGGGAGCTCCTACAATGAGCAGTTCTTC
CDR3: CASSPMGSSYNEQFF
size: many
J: TRBJ2-1
D: NA
V: TRBV7-9

DNA: TGTGCCAGCAGCCAAGCAGTGGAGCAGTTCTTC
CDR3: CASSQAVEQFF
size: many
J: TRBJ2-1
D: NA
V: TRBV3-1

DNA: TGCAGTGCTAGTCCATTAGCGGGAGACCCCTACGAGCAGTACTTC
CDR3: CSASPLAGDPYEQYF
size: NA
J: TRBJ2-7
D: TRBD2
V: TRBV20-1

DNA: TGCGCCAGTTCAAAGGACGTAGACTACGAGCAGTACTTC
CDR3: CASSKDVDYEQYF
size: many
J: TRBJ2-7
D: NA
V: TRBV10-2

DNA: TGTGCCAGCAGCCATAACGGGTGGCTAGCGGGGGGGGTAACAGATACGCAGTATTTT
CDR3: CASSHNGWLAGGVTDTQYF
size: few
J: TRBJ2-3
D: TRBD2
V: TRBV7-8

DNA: TGTGCCTGGAGTCTCAACACCCTTCGACAGGCGAACACTGAAGCTTTCTTT
CDR3: CAWSLNTLRQANTEAFF
size: few
J: TRBJ1-1
D: NA
V: TRBV30

DNA: TGTGCCAGCAGTTTAGCATTTAGGGGGATTGGGGAAAAACTGTTTTTT
CDR3: CASSLAFRGIGEKLFF
size: many
J: TRBJ1-4
D: NA
V: TRBV12-3/TRBV12-4

DNA: TGTGCCATCAGTTTCGGGACAGGGGGAGACGCGGGCTCCTACGAGCAGTACTTC
CDR3: CAISFGTGGDAGSYEQYF
size: NA
J: TRBJ2-7
D: TRBD1
V: TRBV10-3

DNA: TGTGCCAGCTCACGGGACACGGAAAATTCACCCCTCCACTTT
CDR3: CASSRDTENSPLHF
size: NA
J: TRBJ1-6
D: NA
V: TRBV18

DNA: TGTGCCAGCAGCTTAGATAGCGGGGGGTTCGGTGAGCAGTTCTTC
CDR3: CASSLDSGGFGEQFF
size: NA
J: TRBJ2-1
D: TRBD2
V: TRBV7-9

DNA: TGTGCCACCAGCCGCGGGACAGATGATGAGCAGTTCTTC
CDR3: CATSRGTDDEQFF
size: many
J: TRBJ2-1
D: NA
V: TRBV15

DNA: TGTGCCAGCAGTTCTCGTCAAAGTTCGACCGGACTCGGCTATGGCTACACCTTC
CDR3: CASSSRQSSTGLGYGYTF
size: NA
J: TRBJ1-2
D: NA
V: TRBV6-6

DNA: TGCAGTGCTAGGGAAACAGGGGGCAGGTGGGATGAGCAGTTCTTC
CDR3: CSARETGGRWDEQFF
size: few
J: TRBJ2-1
D: TRBD1
V: TRBV20-1

DNA: TGTGCCAGCAGTCGCCACCCGGGTACGCAGTATTTT
CDR3: CASSRHPGTQYF
size: many
J: TRBJ2-3
D: NA
V: TRBV12-3/TRBV12-4

DNA: TGTGCCAGCAGCCCTCTAGGGACAGGGAACTATGGCTACACCTTC
CDR3: CASSPLGTGNYGYTF
size: many
J: TRBJ1-2
D: TRBD1
V: TRBV7-9

DNA: TGTGCCAGCAGCTTAATAGCGGGGGGCGGCGAGCAGTACTTC
CDR3: CASSLIAGGGEQYF
size: many
J: TRBJ2-7
D: TRBD2
V: TRBV7-8

DNA: TGCGCCAGCAGGAGGGGAGAGTACCAAGAGACCCAGTACTTC
CDR3: CASRRGEYQETQYF
size: once
J: TRBJ2-5
D: NA
V: TRBV5-1

DNA: TGTGCCAGCAGCTACCTCCCACGGGGACAGGGTATCACTGAGCAGTACTTC
CDR3: CASSYLPRGQGITEQYF
size: few
J: TRBJ2-5
D: TRBD1
V: TRBV7-3

DNA: TGTGCCAGCAGTAGGGACCTCCCACAGGACGGCTACACCTTC
CDR3: CASSRDLPQDGYTF
size: once
J: TRBJ1-2
D: NA
V: TRBV6-1

DNA: TGTGCCAGCAGTGAGTCCAGGGGGGGTGAGCAGTTCTTC
CDR3: CASSESRGGEQFF
size: NA
J: TRBJ2-1
D: NA
V: TRBV6-1

DNA: TGTGCCAGCAGCAGGAATAGAGGCTATGGCTACACCTTC
CDR3: CASSRNRGYGYTF
size: NA
J: TRBJ1-2
D: NA
V: TRBV21-1

DNA: TGTGCCAGCAGCTTAGGCCGTATGGCTGGCTACACCTTC
CDR3: CASSLGRMAGYTF
size: NA
J: TRBJ1-2
D: NA
V: TRBV5-4

DNA: TGTGCCAGCAGACCGTTAGGATTCAATGAGCAGTTCTTC
CDR3: CASRPLGFNEQFF
size: many
J: TRBJ2-1
D: NA
V: TRBV9